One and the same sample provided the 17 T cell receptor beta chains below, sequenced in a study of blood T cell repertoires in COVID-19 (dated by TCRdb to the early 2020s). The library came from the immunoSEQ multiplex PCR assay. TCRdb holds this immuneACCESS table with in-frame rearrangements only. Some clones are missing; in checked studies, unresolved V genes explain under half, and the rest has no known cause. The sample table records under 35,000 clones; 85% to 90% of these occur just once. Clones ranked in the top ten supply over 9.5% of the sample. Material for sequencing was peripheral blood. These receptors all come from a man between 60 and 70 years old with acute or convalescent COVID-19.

This CDR3 is CASHTPPGQGPHEQYF. Here the CDR3 DNA reads TGTGCCAGCCACACACCGCCCGGACAGGGCCCACACGAGCAGTACTTC. The J gene is TRBJ2-7, the V gene TRBV6-6; 8 bases map to TRBD1. The CDR3 is 16 residues long. The V gene's germline CDR1 is MNHNY and CDR2 SVGAGI (reference sequence). Losses at the gene ends were 8 bases for V and 5 bases for J; bases not matched to a gene: 17.

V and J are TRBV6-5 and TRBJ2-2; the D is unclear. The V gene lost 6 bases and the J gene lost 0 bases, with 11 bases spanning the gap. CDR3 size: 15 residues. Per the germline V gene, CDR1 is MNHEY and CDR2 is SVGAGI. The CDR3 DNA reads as TGTGCCAGCAGCCCCCGGGTAGCGAACACCGGGGAGCTGTTTTTT. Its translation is CASSPRVANTGELFF.

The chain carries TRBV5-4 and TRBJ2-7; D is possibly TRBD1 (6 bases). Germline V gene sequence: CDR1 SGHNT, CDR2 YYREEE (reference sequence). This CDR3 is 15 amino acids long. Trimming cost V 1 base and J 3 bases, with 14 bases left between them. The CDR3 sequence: CASSLNPQGNYEQYF. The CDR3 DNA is TGTGCCAGCAGCTTGAACCCGCAGGGGAACTACGAGCAGTACTTC. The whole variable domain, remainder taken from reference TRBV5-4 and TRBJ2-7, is ETGVTQSPTHLIKTRGQQVTLRCSSQSGHNTVSWYQQALGQGPQFIFQYYREEENGRGNFPPRFSGLQFPNYSSELNVNALELDDSALYLCASSLNPQGNYEQYFGPGTRLTVT.

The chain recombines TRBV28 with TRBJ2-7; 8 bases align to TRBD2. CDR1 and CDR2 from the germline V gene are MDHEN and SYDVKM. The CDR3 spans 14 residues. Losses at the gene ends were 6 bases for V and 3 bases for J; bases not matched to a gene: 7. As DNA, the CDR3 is TGTGCCAGCAGGCCCCGGGGGGGTTACTACGAGCAGTACTTC. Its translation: CASRPRGGYYEQYF.

CDR3 in amino acids: CASSPQGSQLVANQPQHF. The CDR3 coding sequence is TGTGCCAGCAGTCCCCAGGGGTCCCAACTAGTGGCCAATCAGCCCCAGCATTTT. V usage is TRBV6-6 and J usage is TRBJ1-5; TRBD1 is a possible D gene (6 bases). V lost 5 bases and J lost 3, with 23 bases in between. CDR1 MNHNY and CDR2 SVGAGI come from the germline V gene (reference sequence). This CDR3 is 18 amino acids long.

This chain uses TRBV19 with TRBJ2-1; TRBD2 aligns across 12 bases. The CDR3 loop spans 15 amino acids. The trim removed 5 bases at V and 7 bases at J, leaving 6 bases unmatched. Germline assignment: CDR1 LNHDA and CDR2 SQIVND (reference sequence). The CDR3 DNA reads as TGTGCCAGTAGTGCCTCTAGCGGGAGGGTAAATGAGCAGTTCTTC. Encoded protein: CASSASSGRVNEQFF.

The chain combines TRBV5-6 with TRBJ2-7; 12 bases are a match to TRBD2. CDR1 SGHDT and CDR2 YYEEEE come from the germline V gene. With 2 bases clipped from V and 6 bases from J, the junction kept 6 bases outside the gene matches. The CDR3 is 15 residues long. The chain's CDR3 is CASSLATSGGGEQYF. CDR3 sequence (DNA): TGTGCCAGCAGCTTAGCGACTAGCGGGGGTGGCGAGCAGTACTTC.

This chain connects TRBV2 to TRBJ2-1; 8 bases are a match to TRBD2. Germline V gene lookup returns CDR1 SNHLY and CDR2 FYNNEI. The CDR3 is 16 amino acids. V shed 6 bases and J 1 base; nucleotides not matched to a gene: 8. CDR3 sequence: CASSPQGGRSYNEQFF. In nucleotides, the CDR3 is TGTGCCAGCAGCCCCCAGGGCGGGAGGTCCTACAATGAGCAGTTCTTC.

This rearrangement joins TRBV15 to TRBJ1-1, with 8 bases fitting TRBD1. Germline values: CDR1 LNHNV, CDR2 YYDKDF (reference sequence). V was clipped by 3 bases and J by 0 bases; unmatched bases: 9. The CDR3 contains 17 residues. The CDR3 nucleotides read TGTGCCACCAGCAGGGACAGGGAGGGACTCATGAACACTGAAGCTTTCTTT. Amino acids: CATSRDREGLMNTEAFF.

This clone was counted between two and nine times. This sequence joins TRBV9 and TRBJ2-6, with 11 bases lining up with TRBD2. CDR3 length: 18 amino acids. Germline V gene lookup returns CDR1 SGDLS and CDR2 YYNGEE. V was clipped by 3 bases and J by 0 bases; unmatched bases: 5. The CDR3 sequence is CASSALAGGYSGANVLTF. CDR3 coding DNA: TGTGCCAGCAGCGCCCTAGCGGGAGGCTACTCTGGGGCCAACGTCCTGACTTTC. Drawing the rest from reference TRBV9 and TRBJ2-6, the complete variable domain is DSGVTQTPKHLITATGQRVTLRCSPRSGDLSVYWYQQSLDQGLQFLIQYYNGEERAKGNILERFSAQQFPDLHSELNLSSLELGDSALYFCASSALAGGYSGANVLTFGAGSRLTVL.

CDR3 protein: CASSFSGTLRTDTQYF. In DNA form, the CDR3 reads TGCGCCAGCAGCTTTAGCGGGACTCTTCGCACAGATACGCAGTATTTT. V gene TRBV5-1 combines with J gene TRBJ2-3; 8 bases fit TRBD2. Germline V gene sequence: CDR1 SGHRS, CDR2 YFSETQ. V lost 2 bases, J lost 1 base, and 6 bases stayed unmatched. CDR3 size: 16 residues.

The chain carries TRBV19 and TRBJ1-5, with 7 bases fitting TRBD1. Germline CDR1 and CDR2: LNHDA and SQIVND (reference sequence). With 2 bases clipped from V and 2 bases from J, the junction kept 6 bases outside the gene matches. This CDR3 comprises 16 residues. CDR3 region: CASSISRQGGNQPQHF. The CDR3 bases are TGTGCCAGTAGTATAAGTAGACAGGGAGGCAATCAGCCCCAGCATTTT. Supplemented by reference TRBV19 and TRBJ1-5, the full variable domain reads DGGITQSPKYLFRKEGQNVTLSCEQNLNHDAMYWYRQDPGQGLRLIYYSQIVNDFQKGDIAEGYSVSREKKESFPLTVTSAQKNPTAFYLCASSISRQGGNQPQHFGDGTRLSIL.

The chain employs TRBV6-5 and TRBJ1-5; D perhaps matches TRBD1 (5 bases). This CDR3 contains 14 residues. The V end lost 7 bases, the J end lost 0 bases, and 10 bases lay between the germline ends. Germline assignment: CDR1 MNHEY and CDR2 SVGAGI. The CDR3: CASTPRGSNQPQHF. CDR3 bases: TGTGCCAGCACCCCAAGGGGTAGCAATCAGCCCCAGCATTTT.

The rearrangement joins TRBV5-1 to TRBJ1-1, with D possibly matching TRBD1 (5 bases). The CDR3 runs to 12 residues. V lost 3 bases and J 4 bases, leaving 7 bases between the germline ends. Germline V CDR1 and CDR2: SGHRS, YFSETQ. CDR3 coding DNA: TGCGCCAGCAGCTCCGACAGCACTGAAGCTTTCTTT. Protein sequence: CASSSDSTEAFF.

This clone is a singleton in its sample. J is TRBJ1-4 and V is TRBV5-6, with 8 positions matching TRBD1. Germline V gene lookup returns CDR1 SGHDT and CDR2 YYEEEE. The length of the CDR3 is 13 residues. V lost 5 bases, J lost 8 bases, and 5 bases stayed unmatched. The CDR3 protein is CASRGQGGEKLFF. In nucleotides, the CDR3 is TGTGCCAGCAGAGGACAGGGTGGGGAAAAACTGTTTTTT.

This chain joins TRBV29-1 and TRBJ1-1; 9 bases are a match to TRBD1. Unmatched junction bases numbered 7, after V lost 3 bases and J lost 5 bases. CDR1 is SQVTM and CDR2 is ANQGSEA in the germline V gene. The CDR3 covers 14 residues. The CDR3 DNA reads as TGCAGCGTTGACCCGGGACAGGGCGGGACTGAAGCTTTCTTT. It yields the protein CSVDPGQGGTEAFF.

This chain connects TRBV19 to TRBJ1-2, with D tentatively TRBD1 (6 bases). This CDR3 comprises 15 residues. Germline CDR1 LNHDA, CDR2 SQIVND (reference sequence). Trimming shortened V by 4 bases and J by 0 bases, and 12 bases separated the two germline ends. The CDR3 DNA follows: TGTGCCAGTAGTAGCCTGGACAGCCCTAACTATGGCTACACCTTC. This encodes CASSSLDSPNYGYTF.